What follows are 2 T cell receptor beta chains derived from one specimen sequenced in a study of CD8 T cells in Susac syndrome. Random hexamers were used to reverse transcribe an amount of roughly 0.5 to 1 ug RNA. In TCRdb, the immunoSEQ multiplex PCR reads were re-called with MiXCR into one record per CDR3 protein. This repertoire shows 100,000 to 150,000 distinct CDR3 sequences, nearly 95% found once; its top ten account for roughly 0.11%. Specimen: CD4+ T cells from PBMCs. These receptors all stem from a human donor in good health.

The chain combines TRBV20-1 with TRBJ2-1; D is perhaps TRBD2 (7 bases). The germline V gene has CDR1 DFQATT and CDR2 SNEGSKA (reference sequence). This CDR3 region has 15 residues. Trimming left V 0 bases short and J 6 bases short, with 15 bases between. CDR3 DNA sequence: TGCAGTGCTAGAGAGAGCGGGATAGGGGGCAATGAGCAGTTCTTC. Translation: CSARESGIGGNEQFF.

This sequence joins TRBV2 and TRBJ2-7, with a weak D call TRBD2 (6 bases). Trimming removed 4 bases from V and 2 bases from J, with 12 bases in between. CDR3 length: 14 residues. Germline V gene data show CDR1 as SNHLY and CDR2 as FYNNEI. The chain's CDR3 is CASSGGTAPYEQYF. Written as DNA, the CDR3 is TGTGCCAGCAGTGGGGGGACTGCCCCCTACGAGCAGTACTTC.